These T cell receptor beta chains were read from a single sample in a study of blood T cells in healthy people across ages. Each CDR3 protein is one row after TCRdb ran MiXCR on the 5' RACE reads. Among about 1.4 million distinct CDR3 sequences listed, approximately 59% were seen once. Source material: blood. The receptor set was obtained from a young man in good health. CDR3s include the opening cysteine and the closing phenylalanine or tryptophan. Fields, in order: V gene, clone size, J gene, CDR3 protein. For some rows the clone size is stated as once, few or many, or as a class when expanded; others skip it.

TRBV11-3,once,TRBJ2-1,CASSARPGTSYNEQFF
TRBV29-1,.,TRBJ2-7,CSVQRGRSDEQYF
TRBV4-1,.,TRBJ1-5,CASSQEITSKGNQPQHF
TRBV27,few,TRBJ2-7,CASSFRGSRDEQYF
TRBV15,once,TRBJ2-7,CATSRETSVSYEQYF
TRBV29-1,few,TRBJ2-5,CSVAGLQLETQYF
TRBV21-1,.,TRBJ1-2,CASVHRVRPIYGYTF
TRBV28,.,TRBJ2-3,CASGGGTVLGTDTQYF
TRBV6-1,.,TRBJ1-5,CASSELGQGGNQPQHF
TRBV11-2,once,TRBJ1-2,CASSDWTGGNYGYTF
TRBV4-1,.,TRBJ2-7,CARSKWERQYF
TRBV4-1,.,TRBJ2-7,CASSQVDFSGATYEQYF
TRBV2,.,.,CASKGGTSEQYF
TRBV6-5,.,TRBJ1-2,CASSLRDGLYGYTF
TRBV15,.,.,CATSRDRAPNDEQYF
TRBV19,.,TRBJ2-5,CASSRTARGWETQYF
TRBV20-1,few,TRBJ2-1,CSAPGLAAYNEQFF
TRBV7-2,.,TRBJ2-1,CASSPHGGGSSYNEQFF
TRBV4-1,.,TRBJ2-7,CASSLTTQTYEQNF
TRBV7-2,.,TRBJ2-7,CASSQMPQGYEQYF
TRBV3-1,.,TRBJ2-5,CASSRAGTPQETQYF
TRBV29-1,.,TRBJ2-7,CSVTGRQRYEQYF
TRBV25-1,.,TRBJ2-1,CASSELAGINNEQFF
TRBV28,many,TRBJ1-4,CASSFGTGQSEKLFF
TRBV5-1,.,TRBJ2-1,CASSLAVEAYNEQFF
TRBV6-6,.,TRBJ2-7,CASSYPGLSYEQYF